The next 8 T cell receptor beta chains were all read from a single sample in a study of OX40 agonist ivuxolimab in advanced cancers. This table comes from immunoSEQ multiplex PCR, and its TCRdb copy is limited to in-frame clones, with some not included. The sample has 40,000 or so clones; approximately 78% are singletons. The sample in question was CD4+ or CD8+ T cells sorted from blood, obtained in a trial of the OX40 agonist ivuxolimab. The receptors stem from an adult with an advanced solid tumor such as melanoma, head and neck, liver or kidney cancer.

The chain carries TRBV4-3 and TRBJ2-4; D remains ambiguous. This CDR3 contains 15 residues. Germline V lookup: CDR1 LGHNA, CDR2 YSLEER. Deletions cut 1 base from V and 3 bases from J, with 10 bases between. Here the CDR3 DNA reads TGCGCCAGCAGCCAAGCGGTGGTGGACAAAAACATTCAGTACTTC. As protein: CASSQAVVDKNIQYF.

In its sample, this clone was seen once. V usage is TRBV2 and J usage is TRBJ2-7, with 7 bases that match TRBD1. The CDR3 has 12 amino acids. Unmatched junction bases numbered 1, after V lost 5 bases and J lost 3 bases. Germline CDR1 SNHLY, CDR2 FYNNEI. CDR3 nucleotide sequence: TGTGCCAGCAGTCCAGGGGGCTACGAGCAGTACTTC. Its translation is CASSPGGYEQYF.

The chain joins TRBV5-1 to TRBJ1-1; no clear D gene. The CDR3 consists of 14 residues. Germline values: CDR1 SGHRS, CDR2 YFSETQ. The V end lost 0 bases, the J end lost 0 bases, and 6 bases lay between the germline ends. The CDR3 region is CASSLAAMNTEAFF. DNA of the CDR3: TGCGCCAGCAGCTTGGCGGCTATGAACACTGAAGCTTTCTTT.

This clone showed up just a few times. J is TRBJ1-1 and V is TRBV9; TRBD1 aligns across 8 bases. From germline, CDR1 is SGDLS and CDR2 YYNGEE. The V gene end was trimmed by 3 bases and the J gene end by 5 bases; junction bases not matched to a gene: 6. This CDR3 region has 14 residues. CDR3 bases: TGTGCCAGCAGCGCACTGACAGGGGAAACTGAAGCTTTCTTT. It yields the protein CASSALTGETEAFF.

The rearrangement uses TRBV7-2 and TRBJ2-1, with 8 nucleotides matching TRBD2. CDR1 SGHTA and CDR2 FQGNSA come from the germline V gene. The CDR3 is 15 residues long. J was trimmed by 2 bases and V by 5 bases; bases with no gene match: 5. CDR3 region: CASSVSGGAYNEQFF. The CDR3 bases are TGTGCCAGCAGCGTGAGCGGGGGAGCCTACAATGAGCAGTTCTTC.

V usage is TRBV7-2 and J usage is TRBJ2-7; the match to TRBD2 covers 11 bases. Germline V lookup: CDR1 SGHTA, CDR2 FQGNSA. V dropped 1 base and J dropped 1; count of bases not matched to a gene: 3. The CDR3 covers 16 residues. CDR3 bases: TGTGCCAGCAGCTTAGGACTAGCGGGACAATCCTACGAGCAGTACTTC. Translation gives CASSLGLAGQSYEQYF.

The V and J genes are TRBV5-1 and TRBJ2-2; 10 nucleotides agree with TRBD2. The CDR3 is 16 amino acids. Per the germline V gene, CDR1 is SGHRS and CDR2 is YFSETQ. V dropped 2 bases and J dropped 6; count of bases not matched to a gene: 7. The CDR3 coding sequence is TGCGCCAGCAGCTTCCTAGCGGGAGATCCGTCCGGGGAGCTGTTTTTT. Protein product: CASSFLAGDPSGELFF.

This clone was observed a single time. This chain links TRBV7-2 with TRBJ2-5, with 7 bases identical to TRBD1. V shed 7 bases and J 1 base; nucleotides not matched to a gene: 6. Germline CDR1 reads SGHTA; CDR2 reads FQGNSA. The CDR3 has 14 residues. Here the CDR3 reads CASTSGTVQETQYF. The CDR3 nucleotides are TGTGCCAGCACCTCAGGGACAGTCCAAGAGACCCAGTACTTC.